One and the same sample provided the 27 T cell receptor beta chains below, sequenced in a study of T cell repertoires in cytomegalovirus infection. In TCRdb, the reads were re-called with MiXCR into one record per CDR3 protein. This sample has hundreds of thousands of distinct CDR3 sequences, with around a third found just once. No cognate antigen is known for these TCRs. The material sequenced was cultured PBMCs, taken from culture after CMV antigen stimulation. The receptor set was obtained from a human donor in good health (CMV status not recorded). Some clones in this sample may be carry-over from other donors' samples.

This clonotype was seen more than once but under ten times. The chain combines TRBV7-2 with TRBJ2-5; 8 positions agree with TRBD2. Germline CDR1 reads SGHTA; CDR2 reads FQGNSA. V trimming: 6 bases; J trimming: 1 base; junction bases outside the gene matches: 7. This CDR3 has 15 residues. CDR3 bases: TGTGCCAGCAGAAATACCGGGACTAGCCAAGAGACCCAGTACTTC. Encoded protein: CASRNTGTSQETQYF.

J is TRBJ2-3 and V is TRBV4-1; perhaps TRBD1 as D (6 bases). This CDR3 contains 16 residues. Trimming pared 2 bases from V and 3 bases from J, leaving 15 bases between. Germline assignment: CDR1 MGHRA and CDR2 YSYEKL. CDR3 DNA: TGCGCCAGCAGCCAACCAGCCCGGGACAAAACAGATACGCAGTATTTT. Translated, it gives CASSQPARDKTDTQYF.

A few counts support this clonotype. V usage is TRBV7-2 and J usage is TRBJ2-7; possibly TRBD1 for D (5 bases). Germline CDR1 reads SGHTA; CDR2 reads FQGNSA. This CDR3 has 16 amino acids. With 2 bases removed from V and 1 base from J, the gap between germline ends came to 15 bases. CDR3 nucleotide sequence: TGTGCCAGCAGCTTAATGCCTGGGGCAGGATCCTACGAGCAGTACTTC. Translation gives CASSLMPGAGSYEQYF. Filled out from reference TRBV7-2 and TRBJ2-7, the complete variable domain reads GAGVSQSPSNKVTEKGKDVELRCDPISGHTALYWYRQSLGQGLEFLIYFQGNSAPDKSGLPSDRFSAERTGGSVSTLTIQRTQQEDSAVYLCASSLMPGAGSYEQYFGPGTRLTVT.

The chain is built from TRBV29-1 and TRBJ1-1; D not resolved. The V end lost 6 bases, the J end lost 4 bases, and 9 bases lay between the germline ends. This CDR3 has 11 amino acids. Germline loops: CDR1 SQVTM, CDR2 ANQGSEA. The CDR3 spells CSVGSGTEAFF. Written as DNA, the CDR3 is TGCAGCGTCGGGTCGGGCACTGAAGCTTTCTTT.

This clonotype was counted a few times. The CDR3 region is CASSIVPNSYNEQFF. As DNA, the CDR3 is TGTGCCAGTAGTATAGTCCCTAACTCCTACAATGAGCAGTTCTTC. This chain uses TRBV19 with TRBJ2-1; unclear D gene. Germline-derived CDR1 and CDR2 are LNHDA and SQIVND (reference sequence). The CDR3 has 15 residues. Deletions cut 1 base from V and 0 bases from J, with 7 bases between.

This clonotype was counted many times. The chain uses TRBV7-2 and TRBJ2-7; D is undetermined. The CDR3 extends over 14 amino acids. Trimming took 2 bases from V and 0 from J, leaving 8 bases between them. CDR1 and CDR2 (germline): SGHTA, FQGNSA. The DNA of the CDR3 is TGTGCCAGCAGCTTAAATACCTACTCCTACGAGCAGTACTTC. It specifies CASSLNTYSYEQYF.

This clonotype was detected a few times. The CDR3 sequence: CASSVGTSGRGEQFF. The CDR3 DNA sequence: TGTGCCAGCAGCGTCGGGACTAGCGGGAGGGGCGAGCAGTTCTTC. This sequence joins TRBV11-2 and TRBJ2-1; 16 bases match TRBD2. Trimming at V came to 5 bases and at J to 10 bases, leaving 5 bases not matched to a gene. Germline V gene lookup returns CDR1 SGHAT and CDR2 FQNNGV. The CDR3 totals 15 residues.

This clonotype was found many times. The chain has TRBV7-2 and TRBJ2-1, with D tentatively TRBD1 (6 bases). The CDR3 contains 14 residues. The V gene's germline CDR1 is SGHTA and CDR2 FQGNSA. Trimming cost V 1 base and J 8 bases, with 12 bases left between them. CDR3 in DNA: TGTGCCAGCAGCTTAGTTGGGACAATTGATGAGCAGTTCTTC. This sequence encodes CASSLVGTIDEQFF.

This chain uses TRBV7-9 with TRBJ1-4; possibly TRBD1 for D (6 bases). The CDR3 is 17 amino acids. With 5 bases removed from V and 0 bases from J, the gap between germline ends came to 16 bases. CDR1 and CDR2 (germline): SEHNR, FQNEAQ (reference sequence). The CDR3 bases are TGTGCCAGCAGCCCGCCGGGACACCCCGCAACTAATGAAAAACTGTTTTTT. It encodes CASSPPGHPATNEKLFF.

This clonotype was found a few times. The genes are TRBV19 and TRBJ2-1; 7 nucleotides line up with TRBD2. Germline lookup yields CDR1 LNHDA and CDR2 SQIVND (reference sequence). V shed 5 bases, J shed 9 bases, and the junction held 10 bases outside the gene matches. The CDR3 has 14 residues. CDR3 in amino acids: CASSAGTTYAEQFF. The CDR3 nucleotides read TGTGCCAGTAGTGCCGGGACTACCTACGCTGAGCAGTTCTTC.

The CDR3, as DNA: TGTGCCAGCAGCGTCAGCCTCAGGGACGAGCAGTACTTC. Translated: CASSVSLRDEQYF. This chain joins TRBV9 and TRBJ2-7, with D tentatively TRBD1 (5 bases). The germline V and J ends were trimmed by 2 bases and 5 bases, with 11 bases remaining between them. CDR3 length: 13 amino acids. Germline CDR1 reads SGDLS; CDR2 reads YYNGEE. Variable domain in full (rest from reference TRBV9 and TRBJ2-7): DSGVTQTPKHLITATGQRVTLRCSPRSGDLSVYWYQQSLDQGLQFLIQYYNGEERAKGNILERFSAQQFPDLHSELNLSSLELGDSALYFCASSVSLRDEQYFGPGTRLTVT.

The chain links TRBV11-2 to TRBJ1-1; TRBD1 is a possible D gene (6 bases). This CDR3 comprises 12 residues. Germline assignment: CDR1 SGHAT and CDR2 FQNNGV. V was cut by 1 base and J by 11 bases, with 11 bases left in between. The CDR3 protein is CASSLAQGRAFF. In DNA form, the CDR3 reads TGTGCCAGCAGCTTAGCGCAGGGGAGGGCTTTCTTT.

This clonotype has more than one count but fewer than ten. This chain links TRBV19 with TRBJ2-7, with D perhaps TRBD1 or TRBD2 (7 bases each). Between the trimmed V and J ends, which lost 1 base and 0 bases, there was a span of 19 bases. The CDR3 length is 18 residues. Germline values: CDR1 LNHDA, CDR2 SQIVND (reference sequence). CDR3 region: CASSIASGGGTFSYEQYF. The CDR3 nucleotides are TGTGCCAGTAGTATAGCATCAGGGGGGGGAACTTTCTCCTACGAGCAGTACTTC.

This chain links TRBV6-8 with TRBJ2-3; the D gene is possibly TRBD2 (6 bases). Between the trimmed V and J ends, which lost 5 bases and 4 bases, there was a span of 13 bases. The CDR3 is 14 amino acids. CDR1 is MNHGY and CDR2 is SAAAGT in the germline V gene. The chain's CDR3 is CASSPPGLPDTQYF. For the CDR3, the DNA is TGTGCCAGCAGTCCACCGGGACTTCCAGATACGCAGTATTTT.

This clonotype came up many times. The chain recombines TRBV7-9 with TRBJ1-1; a weak D match, TRBD1 (6 bases). Deletions cut 5 bases from V and 2 bases from J, with 18 bases between. Germline assignment: CDR1 SEHNR and CDR2 FQNEAQ (reference sequence). This CDR3 comprises 16 residues. The CDR3 DNA is TGTGCCAGCAGCCTTCCCTCCGGGGGCGCAAACACTGAAGCTTTCTTT. Protein sequence: CASSLPSGGANTEAFF.

The genes are TRBV5-4 and TRBJ1-1, with D possibly TRBD1 on 5 matching bases. This CDR3 spans 13 amino acids. Looked up from germline, CDR1 is SGHNT and CDR2 is YYREEE (reference sequence). V was cut by 1 base and J by 3 bases, with 7 bases left in between. The CDR3 sequence is CASSLWGYTEAFF. The CDR3 region has the DNA TGTGCCAGCAGCTTGTGGGGGTACACTGAAGCTTTCTTT.

This rearrangement joins TRBV7-8 to TRBJ1-2; perhaps TRBD1 as D (6 bases). Trimming removed 5 bases from V and 0 bases from J, with 19 bases in between. CDR3 length: 17 amino acids. From germline, CDR1 is SGHVS and CDR2 FQNEAQ. The CDR3 sequence is CASSQYRVLGSNYGYTF. CDR3 sequence (DNA): TGTGCCAGCAGCCAGTACAGGGTGCTCGGGTCTAACTATGGCTACACCTTC.

J is TRBJ2-7 and V is TRBV7-9, with D perhaps matching TRBD1 (6 bases). CDR1 is SEHNR, CDR2 FQNEAQ, per germline (reference sequence). Deletions cut 5 bases from V and 7 bases from J, with 12 bases between. The length of the CDR3 is 12 residues. The CDR3 region is CASSGQSGEQYF. CDR3 coding DNA: TGTGCCAGCAGCGGACAGAGCGGAGAGCAGTACTTC.

This chain connects TRBV6-8 to TRBJ2-1; TRBD2 matches at 10 bases. Germline CDR1 is MNHGY and CDR2 is SAAAGT. The CDR3 length is 17 residues. V was clipped by 6 bases and J by 5 bases; unmatched bases: 13. The CDR3 coding sequence is TGTGCCAGCAGCTACCTAGCGGGGGAGTATGGGGACAATGAGCAGTTCTTC. Protein sequence: CASSYLAGEYGDNEQFF.

DNA for the CDR3: TGTGCCACCTCGAACCGGGACAGCTCCTACGAGCAGTACTTC. Amino acid sequence: CATSNRDSSYEQYF. The rearrangement links TRBV7-9 to TRBJ2-7; TRBD1 aligns across 7 bases. V was pared by 10 bases and J by 0 bases, with 9 bases of the junction left unmatched. CDR1 is SEHNR, CDR2 FQNEAQ, per germline (reference sequence). This CDR3 is built from 14 residues.

This rearrangement joins TRBV14 to TRBJ2-7; 9 nucleotides line up with TRBD1. V was clipped by 6 bases and J by 3 bases; unmatched bases: 9. Germline CDR1 is SGHDN and CDR2 is FVKESK. The length of the CDR3 is 15 residues. The CDR3 sequence is CASSEAGQGNYEQYF. The DNA of the CDR3 is TGTGCCAGCAGTGAGGCTGGACAGGGGAACTACGAGCAGTACTTC. The variable domain in full, completed from reference TRBV14 and TRBJ2-7, reads EAGVTQFPSHSVIEKGQTVTLRCDPISGHDNLYWYRRVMGKEIKFLLHFVKESKQDESGMPNNRFLAERTGGTYSTLKVQPAELEDSGVYFCASSEAGQGNYEQYFGPGTRLTVT.

The rearrangement uses TRBV7-9 and TRBJ2-7; 7 positions agree with TRBD1. CDR1 is SEHNR and CDR2 is FQNEAQ in the germline V gene (reference sequence). Germline trimming cut 5 bases from V and 0 bases from J; bases unmatched to any gene: 10. CDR3 length equals 16 residues. The CDR3 loop reads CASSAHRDSLSYEQYF. CDR3 DNA sequence: TGTGCCAGCAGCGCACACCGGGACAGCCTCTCCTACGAGCAGTACTTC.

The table lists this clonotype with many counts. This chain uses TRBV7-9 with TRBJ2-3, with D unresolved. Trimming removed 2 bases at V and 7 bases at J, with 7 bases between. Germline loops: CDR1 SEHNR, CDR2 FQNEAQ (reference sequence). The CDR3 is 12 amino acids. CDR3 sequence (DNA): TGTGCCAGCAGCTTATCCCAGAATACGCAGTATTTT. This encodes CASSLSQNTQYF.

Here the CDR3 reads CASSLTPGVGANYGYTF. The DNA for the CDR3 is TGTGCCAGCAGCTTAACCCCCGGCGTGGGAGCTAACTATGGCTACACCTTC. This chain connects TRBV7-2 to TRBJ1-2; D not certain. CDR3 length: 17 residues. Germline values: CDR1 SGHTA, CDR2 FQGNSA. The ends were cut back, 2 bases at V and 0 bases at J, with 16 bases in the middle.

V usage is TRBV20-1 and J usage is TRBJ2-1, with 8 bases fitting TRBD2. Trimming cost V 1 base and J 9 bases; bases outside gene matches: 11. Germline assignment: CDR1 DFQATT and CDR2 SNEGSKA (reference sequence). The CDR3 runs 15 residues. CDR3 region: CSARVGPGGPTEQFF. In DNA, the CDR3 is TGCAGTGCTAGAGTAGGGCCGGGAGGGCCGACTGAGCAGTTCTTC.

The table lists this clonotype with a few counts. The chain is built from TRBV7-2 and TRBJ2-1, with TRBD2 matching 7 bases. The CDR3 runs to 12 residues. Germline V lookup: CDR1 SGHTA, CDR2 FQGNSA. Trimming at V came to 5 bases and at J to 13 bases, leaving 8 bases not matched to a gene. The CDR3 spells CASSISGELQFF. CDR3 DNA sequence: TGTGCCAGCAGCATCAGCGGGGAGCTACAGTTCTTC.

This clonotype was picked up a small number of times. The chain has TRBV24-1 and TRBJ2-2; D is uncertain. The germline V and J ends were trimmed by 11 bases and 7 bases, with 16 bases remaining between them. This CDR3 is 13 amino acids long. Germline assignment: CDR1 KGHDR and CDR2 SFDVKD. The CDR3 DNA reads TGTGCCATTGGGTCCCGGGCTGGCGGGGAGCTGTTTTTT. Translated: CAIGSRAGGELFF.